This entry features one TCR beta chain sequence. The antigen remains unidentified. The sample belongs to a study of Tregs in tolerant kidney transplant recipients. For the study at large: Mixed chimerism was transient after nonmyeloablative marrow transplants from related graft donors.

Data came from immunoSEQ multiplex PCR; TCRdb stores just in-frame clones and leaves some out. The table shows around 75,000 clones, with roughly nine tenths occurring only once. Study findings and constraints: Antigen-driven expansion was suggested because donor-specific Tregs expanded more than all Tregs in tolerant patients. The most relevant donor-specific Treg TCRbeta repertoire apparently came from expansion with activated donor B cells.

This CDR3 has 12 residues. V was shortened by 0 bases and J by 5 bases, with 6 bases between the two germline ends. Germline V CDR1 and CDR2: SGHRS, YFSETQ. The chain combines TRBV5-1 with TRBJ2-7, with a tentative D call TRBD1 (5 bases). The receptor was isolated from a human donor who received a combined kidney and bone marrow transplant. The sample was CD4+ T cells from blood, taken before the transplant. CDR3 region: CASSLGRDEQYF. In DNA, the CDR3 is TGCGCCAGCAGCTTGGGCAGGGACGAGCAGTACTTC.